This TCR beta chain stems from a study of blood T cell repertoires in COVID-19. V gave up 3 bases and J gave up 7 bases, with 12 bases separating them. The CDR3 covers 13 residues. Germline loops: CDR1 MDHEN, CDR2 SYDVKM. Only in-frame clones appear in the TCRdb table, and some are missing; sequencing was by immunoSEQ multiplex PCR. The table includes under 250,000 clones, roughly 86% detected once. The J gene is TRBJ1-1, the V gene TRBV28; D gene ambiguous. The sequenced sample was peripheral blood. The sequence came from a woman aged 55 to 70 who had recovered from COVID-19. The CDR3 loop is CASSFYKEVEAFF. The CDR3 nucleotides are TGTGCCAGCAGTTTTTATAAGGAGGTTGAAGCTTTCTTT.